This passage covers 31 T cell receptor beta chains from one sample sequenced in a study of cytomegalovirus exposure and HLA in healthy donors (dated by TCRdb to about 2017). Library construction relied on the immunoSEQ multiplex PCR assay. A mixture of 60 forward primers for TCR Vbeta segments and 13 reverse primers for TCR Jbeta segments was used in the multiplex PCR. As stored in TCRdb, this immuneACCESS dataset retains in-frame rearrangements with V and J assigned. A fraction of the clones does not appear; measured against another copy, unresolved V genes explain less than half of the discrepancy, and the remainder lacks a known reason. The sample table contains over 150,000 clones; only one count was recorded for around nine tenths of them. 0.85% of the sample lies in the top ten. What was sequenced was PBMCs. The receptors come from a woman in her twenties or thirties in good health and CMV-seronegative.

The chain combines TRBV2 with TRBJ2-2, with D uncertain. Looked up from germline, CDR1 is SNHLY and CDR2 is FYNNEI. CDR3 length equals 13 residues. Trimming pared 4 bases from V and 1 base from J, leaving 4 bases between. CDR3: CASSAQNTGELFF. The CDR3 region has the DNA TGTGCCAGCAGTGCCCAGAACACCGGGGAGCTGTTTTTT.

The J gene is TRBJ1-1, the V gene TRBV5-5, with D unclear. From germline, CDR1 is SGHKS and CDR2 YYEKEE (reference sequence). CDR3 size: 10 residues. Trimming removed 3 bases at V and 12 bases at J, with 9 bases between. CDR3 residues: CASSSVLTFF. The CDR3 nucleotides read TGTGCCAGCAGCTCCGTACTCACTTTCTTT.

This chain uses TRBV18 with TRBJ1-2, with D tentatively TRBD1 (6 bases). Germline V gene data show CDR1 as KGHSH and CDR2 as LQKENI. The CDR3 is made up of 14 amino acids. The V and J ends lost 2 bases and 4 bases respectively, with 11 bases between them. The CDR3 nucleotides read TGTGCCAGCTCACCAATGCAGGACAGCTATGGCTACACCTTC. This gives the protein CASSPMQDSYGYTF.

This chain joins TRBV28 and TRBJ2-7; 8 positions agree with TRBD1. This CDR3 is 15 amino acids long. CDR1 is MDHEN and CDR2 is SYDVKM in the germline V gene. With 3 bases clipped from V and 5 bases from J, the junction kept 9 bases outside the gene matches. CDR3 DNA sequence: TGTGCCAGCAGTTTTAGGGCAGGGGGCCTGGACGAGCAGTACTTC. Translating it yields CASSFRAGGLDEQYF.

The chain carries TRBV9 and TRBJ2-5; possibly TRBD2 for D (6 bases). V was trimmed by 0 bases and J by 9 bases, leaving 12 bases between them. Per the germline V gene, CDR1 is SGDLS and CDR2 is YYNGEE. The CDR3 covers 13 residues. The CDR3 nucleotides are TGTGCCAGCAGCGTAGGGAGGGAGAGGGCCCAGTACTTC. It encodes CASSVGRERAQYF.

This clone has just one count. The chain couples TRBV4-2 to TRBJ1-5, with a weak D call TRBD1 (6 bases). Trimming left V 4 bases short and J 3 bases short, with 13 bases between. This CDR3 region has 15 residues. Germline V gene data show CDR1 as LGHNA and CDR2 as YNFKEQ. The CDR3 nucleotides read TGTGCCAGCAGCCTTCAGGGGCGCTTCAATCAGCCCCAGCATTTT. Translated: CASSLQGRFNQPQHF.

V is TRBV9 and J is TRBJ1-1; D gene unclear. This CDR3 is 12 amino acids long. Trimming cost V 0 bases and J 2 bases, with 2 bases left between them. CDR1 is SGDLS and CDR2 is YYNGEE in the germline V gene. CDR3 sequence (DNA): TGTGCCAGCAGCGTAGCAAACACTGAAGCTTTCTTT. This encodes CASSVANTEAFF.

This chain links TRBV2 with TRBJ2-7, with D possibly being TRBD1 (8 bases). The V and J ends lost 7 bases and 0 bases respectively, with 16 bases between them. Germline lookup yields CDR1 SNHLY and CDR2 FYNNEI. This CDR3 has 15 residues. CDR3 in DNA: TGTGCCAGCACCCAGCGGGACAGGTTCTCCTACGAGCAGTACTTC. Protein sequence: CASTQRDRFSYEQYF. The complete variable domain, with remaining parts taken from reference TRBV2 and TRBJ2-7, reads EPEVTQTPSHQVTQMGQEVILRCVPISNHLYFYWYRQILGQKVEFLVSFYNNEISEKSEIFDDQFSVERPDGSNFTLKIRSTKLEDSAMYFCASTQRDRFSYEQYFGPGTRLTVT.

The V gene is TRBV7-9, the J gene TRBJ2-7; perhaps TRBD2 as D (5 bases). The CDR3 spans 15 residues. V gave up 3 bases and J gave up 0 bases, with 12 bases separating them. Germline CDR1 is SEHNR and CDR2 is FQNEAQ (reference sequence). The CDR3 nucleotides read TGTGCCAGCAGCTTCGCCCAGCGGATCTCCTACGAGCAGTACTTC. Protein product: CASSFAQRISYEQYF.

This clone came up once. The CDR3 DNA reads TGTGCCAGCAGTGACGGGACAGGGGGTAACTATGGCTACACCTTC. It yields the protein CASSDGTGGNYGYTF. The chain uses TRBV2 and TRBJ1-2; 11 nucleotides line up with TRBD1. Germline-derived CDR1 and CDR2 are SNHLY and FYNNEI. There are 15 residues in the CDR3. V was clipped by 3 bases and J by 1 base; unmatched bases: 1.

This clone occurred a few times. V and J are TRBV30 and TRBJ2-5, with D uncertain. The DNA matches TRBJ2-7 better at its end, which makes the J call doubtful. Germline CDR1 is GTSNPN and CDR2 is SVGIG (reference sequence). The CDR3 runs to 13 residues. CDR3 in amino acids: CAWTYNSVYEQYF. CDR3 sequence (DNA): TGTGCCTGGACCTATAATAGTGTTTACGAGCAGTACTTC.

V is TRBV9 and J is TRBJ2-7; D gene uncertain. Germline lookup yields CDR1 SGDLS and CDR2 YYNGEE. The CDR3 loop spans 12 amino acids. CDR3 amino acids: CVSESKPGEQYF. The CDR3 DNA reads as TGTGTCAGTGAGAGCAAACCGGGCGAGCAGTACTTC. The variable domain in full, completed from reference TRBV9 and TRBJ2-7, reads DSGVTQTPKHLITATGQRVTLRCSPRSGDLSVYWYQQSLDQGLQFLIQYYNGEERAKGNILERFSAQQFPDLHSELNLSSLELGDSALYFCVSESKPGEQYFGPGTRLTVT.

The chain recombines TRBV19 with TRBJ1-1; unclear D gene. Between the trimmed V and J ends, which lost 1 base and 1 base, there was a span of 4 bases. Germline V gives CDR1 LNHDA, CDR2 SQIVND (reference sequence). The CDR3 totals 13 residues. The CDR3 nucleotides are TGTGCCAGTAGTATAGTCCGGAACACTGAAGCTTTCTTT. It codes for CASSIVRNTEAFF.

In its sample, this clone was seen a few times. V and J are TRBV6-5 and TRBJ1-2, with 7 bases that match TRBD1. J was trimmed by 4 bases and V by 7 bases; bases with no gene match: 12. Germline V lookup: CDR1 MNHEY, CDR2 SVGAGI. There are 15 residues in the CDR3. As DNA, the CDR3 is TGTGCCAGCACTAATGAGAACAGGGGAACCTATGGCTACACCTTC. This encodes CASTNENRGTYGYTF.

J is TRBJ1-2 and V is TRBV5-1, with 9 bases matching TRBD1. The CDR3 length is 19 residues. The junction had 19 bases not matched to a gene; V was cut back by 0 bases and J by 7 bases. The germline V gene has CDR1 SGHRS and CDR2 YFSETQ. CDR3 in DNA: TGCGCCAGCAGCTTGGCCTCCCCAAAAACCGGGACAGGGTCGATTGGCTACACCTTC. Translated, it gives CASSLASPKTGTGSIGYTF.

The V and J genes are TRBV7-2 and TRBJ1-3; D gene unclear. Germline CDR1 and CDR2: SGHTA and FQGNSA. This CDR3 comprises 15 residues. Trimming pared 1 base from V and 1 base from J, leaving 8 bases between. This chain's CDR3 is CASSLEAGSGNTIYF. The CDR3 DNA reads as TGTGCCAGCAGCTTAGAGGCGGGATCTGGAAACACCATATATTTT.

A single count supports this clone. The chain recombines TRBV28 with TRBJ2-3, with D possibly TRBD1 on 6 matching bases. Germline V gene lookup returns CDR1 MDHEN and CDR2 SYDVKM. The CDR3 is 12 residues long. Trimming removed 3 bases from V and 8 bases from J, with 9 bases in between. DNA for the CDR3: TGTGCCAGCAGTTTGGGGGCCGGTACGCAGTATTTT. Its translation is CASSLGAGTQYF. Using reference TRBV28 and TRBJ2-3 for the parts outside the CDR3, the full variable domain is DVKVTQSSRYLVKRTGEKVFLECVQDMDHENMFWYRQDPGLGLRLIYFSYDVKMKEKGDIPEGYSVSREKKERFSLILESASTNQTSMYLCASSLGAGTQYFGPGTRLTVL.

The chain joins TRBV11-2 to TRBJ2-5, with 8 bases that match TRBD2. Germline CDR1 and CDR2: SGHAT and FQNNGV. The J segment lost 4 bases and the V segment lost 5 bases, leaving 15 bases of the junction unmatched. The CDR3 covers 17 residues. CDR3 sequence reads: CASSLIGSLSGGETQYF. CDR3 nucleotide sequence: TGTGCCAGCAGCCTAATAGGCTCCCTCAGCGGGGGAGAGACCCAGTACTTC.

CDR3 region: CAWSVGGYYEQYF. DNA of the CDR3: TGTGCCTGGAGTGTAGGGGGCTACTACGAGCAGTACTTC. V is TRBV30 and J is TRBJ2-7; TRBD1 matches at 7 bases. Per the germline V gene, CDR1 is GTSNPN and CDR2 is SVGIG (reference sequence). Trimming removed 0 bases from V and 3 bases from J; junction bases left unmatched: 2. The CDR3 is 13 residues long.

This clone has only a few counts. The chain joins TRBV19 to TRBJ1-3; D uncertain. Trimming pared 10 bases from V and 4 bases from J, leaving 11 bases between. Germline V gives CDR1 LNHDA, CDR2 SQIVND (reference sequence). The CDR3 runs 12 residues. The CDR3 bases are TGTGCCACAGACCCCGGGGGAAACACCATATATTTT. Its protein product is CATDPGGNTIYF.

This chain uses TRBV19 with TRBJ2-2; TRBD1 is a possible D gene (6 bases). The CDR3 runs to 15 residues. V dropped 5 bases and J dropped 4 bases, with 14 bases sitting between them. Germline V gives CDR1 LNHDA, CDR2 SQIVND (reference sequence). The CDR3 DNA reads TGTGCCAGTAGTTCCCAGGGGATTGGCACCGGGGAGCTGTTTTTT. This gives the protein CASSSQGIGTGELFF. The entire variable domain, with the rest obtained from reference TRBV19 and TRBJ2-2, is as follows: DGGITQSPKYLFRKEGQNVTLSCEQNLNHDAMYWYRQDPGQGLRLIYYSQIVNDFQKGDIAEGYSVSREKKESFPLTVTSAQKNPTAFYLCASSSQGIGTGELFFGEGSRLTVL.

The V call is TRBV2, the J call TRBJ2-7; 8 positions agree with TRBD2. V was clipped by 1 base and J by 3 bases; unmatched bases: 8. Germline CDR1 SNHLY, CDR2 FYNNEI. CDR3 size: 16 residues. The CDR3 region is CASSEVHGLAVYEQYF. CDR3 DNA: TGTGCCAGCAGTGAAGTTCATGGACTAGCAGTCTACGAGCAGTACTTC.

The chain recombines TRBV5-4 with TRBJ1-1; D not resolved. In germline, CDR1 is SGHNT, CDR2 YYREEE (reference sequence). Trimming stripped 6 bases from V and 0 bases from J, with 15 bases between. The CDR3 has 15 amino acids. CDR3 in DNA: TGTGCCAGCACTCCGTTTCGAGGGATGAACACTGAAGCTTTCTTT. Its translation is CASTPFRGMNTEAFF.

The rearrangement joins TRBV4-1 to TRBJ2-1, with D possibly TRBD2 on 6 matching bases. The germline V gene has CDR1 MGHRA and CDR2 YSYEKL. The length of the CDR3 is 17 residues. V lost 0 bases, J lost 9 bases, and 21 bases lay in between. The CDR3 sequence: CASSQDLWVLALPEQFF. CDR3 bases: TGCGCCAGCAGCCAAGATCTTTGGGTACTAGCTTTGCCTGAGCAGTTCTTC.

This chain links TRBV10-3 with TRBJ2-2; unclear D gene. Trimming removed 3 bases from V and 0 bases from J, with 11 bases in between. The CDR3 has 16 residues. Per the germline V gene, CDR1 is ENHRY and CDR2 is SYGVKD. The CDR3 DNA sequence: TGTGCCATCAGTGAATTAGCTTTCTCGAACACCGGGGAGCTGTTTTTT. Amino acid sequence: CAISELAFSNTGELFF.

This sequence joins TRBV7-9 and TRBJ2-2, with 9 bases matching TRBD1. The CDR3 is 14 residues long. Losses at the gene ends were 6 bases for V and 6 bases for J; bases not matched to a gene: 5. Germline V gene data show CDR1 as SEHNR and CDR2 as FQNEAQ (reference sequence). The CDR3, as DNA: TGTGCCAGCAGACGGACAGGGGACGCCGGGGAGCTGTTTTTT. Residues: CASRRTGDAGELFF.

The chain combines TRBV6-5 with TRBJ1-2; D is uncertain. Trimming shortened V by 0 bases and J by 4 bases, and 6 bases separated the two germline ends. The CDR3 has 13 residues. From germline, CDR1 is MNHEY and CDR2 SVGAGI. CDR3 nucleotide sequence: TGTGCCAGCAGTTACTCAGGGAGCTATGGCTACACCTTC. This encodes CASSYSGSYGYTF.

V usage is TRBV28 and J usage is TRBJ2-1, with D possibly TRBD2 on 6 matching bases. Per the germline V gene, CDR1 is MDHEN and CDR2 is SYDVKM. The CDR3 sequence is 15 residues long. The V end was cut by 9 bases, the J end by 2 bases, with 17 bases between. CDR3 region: CASSSGEEAYNEQFF. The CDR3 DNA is TGTGCCAGTTCTAGTGGGGAGGAAGCCTACAATGAGCAGTTCTTC.

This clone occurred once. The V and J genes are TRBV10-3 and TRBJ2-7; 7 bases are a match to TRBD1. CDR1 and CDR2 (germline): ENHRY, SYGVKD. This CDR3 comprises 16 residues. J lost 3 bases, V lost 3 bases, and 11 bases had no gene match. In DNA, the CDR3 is TGTGCCATCAGTGACCTCGAGGACAGGCGTTACTACGAGCAGTACTTC. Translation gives CAISDLEDRRYYEQYF.

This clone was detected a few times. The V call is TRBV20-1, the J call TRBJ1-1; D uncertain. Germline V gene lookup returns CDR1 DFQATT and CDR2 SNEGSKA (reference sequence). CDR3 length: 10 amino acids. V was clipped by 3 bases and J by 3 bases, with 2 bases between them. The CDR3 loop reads CSASDTEAFF. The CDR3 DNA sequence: TGCAGTGCTAGCGACACTGAAGCTTTCTTT.

CDR3 bases: TGTGCCAGCAGCCCGCGGACTAGGCAAGCCTCCTACAATGAGCAGTTCTTC. This encodes CASSPRTRQASYNEQFF. This rearrangement joins TRBV7-2 to TRBJ2-1; TRBD2 matches 7 bases. In germline, CDR1 is SGHTA, CDR2 FQGNSA. V was pared by 5 bases and J by 0 bases, with 10 bases of the junction left unmatched. The CDR3 runs 17 residues.